The 17 T cell receptor beta chains listed next were all sequenced from one sample in a study of T cells in Graves' hyperthyroidism and ophthalmopathy. TCR beta CDR3 regions were amplified from RNA. HTBI primers were used for first-round RT-PCR of the TCR CDR3. TCRdb itself ran the multiplex PCR reads through MiXCR, one entry per CDR3 protein. The sample lists approximately 400,000 distinct CDR3 sequences, approximately 15% occurring once. The sequenced material came from blood. The receptors originated from a woman in her thirties with Graves' ophthalmopathy.

As concerns this clonotype: A much larger clone lies a single base off, so this may be a read error. The rearrangement joins TRBV12-3 or TRBV12-4 to TRBJ2-3, with D perhaps matching TRBD1 or TRBD2 (5 bases each). The CDR3 is 15 amino acids. V dropped 7 bases and J dropped 5 bases, with 19 bases sitting between them. CDR3 amino acids: CASTVRVGDLDTQYF. CDR3 nucleotides: TGTGCCAGCACTGTAAGGGTAGGGGACCTAGATACGCAGTATTTT.

The V gene is TRBV19, the J gene TRBJ2-3; D gene unclear. Germline assignment: CDR1 LNHDA and CDR2 SQIVND (reference sequence). V was clipped by 7 bases and J by 2 bases, with 7 bases between them. The CDR3 has 12 residues. CDR3 DNA: TGTGCCAGTAATCGTAACACAGATACGCAGTATTTT. Amino acid sequence: CASNRNTDTQYF.

This clonotype appeared many times. The rearrangement uses TRBV11-3 and TRBJ2-7, with 8 nucleotides matching TRBD2. The CDR3 spans 13 residues. The junction had 4 bases not matched to a gene; V was cut back by 7 bases and J by 2 bases. Germline CDR1 is SGHNT and CDR2 is YENEEA. In DNA, the CDR3 is TGTGCCAGCAACAACGGGGGGGCCTACGAGCAGTACTTC. Its translation: CASNNGGAYEQYF.

The table lists this clonotype with many counts. The V gene is TRBV6-2 or TRBV6-3, the J gene TRBJ1-5; D is undetermined. The CDR3 has 14 amino acids. In germline, CDR1 is MNHEY, CDR2 SVGEGT. V lost 1 base and J 1 base, leaving 5 bases between the germline ends. The CDR3 coding sequence is TGTGCCAGCAGTTACTGGGCAAGCAATCAGCCCCAGCATTTT. Its translation: CASSYWASNQPQHF.

This clonotype has a count of ten or more. The genes are TRBV2 and TRBJ1-4; TRBD1 aligns across 7 bases. The CDR3 spans 13 residues. Unmatched junction bases numbered 3, after V lost 6 bases and J lost 5 bases. The germline V gene has CDR1 SNHLY and CDR2 FYNNEI. CDR3 residues: CASRGDRNEKLFF. CDR3 nucleotide sequence: TGTGCCAGCAGGGGGGACAGAAATGAAAAACTGTTTTTT.

This clonotype was seen ten or more times. J is TRBJ2-3 and V is TRBV7-6; 9 bases agree with TRBD2. Germline CDR1 is SGHVS and CDR2 is FNYEAQ. The CDR3 has 18 residues. V lost 2 bases, J lost 2 bases, and 11 bases stayed unmatched. CDR3 in amino acids: CASSLISGGIPFTDTQYF. DNA of the CDR3: TGTGCCAGCAGCTTAATTAGCGGGGGAATCCCTTTCACAGATACGCAGTATTTT.

This rearrangement joins TRBV5-6 to TRBJ1-1; D remains unclear. The CDR3 length is 14 residues. V lost 4 bases to trimming and J lost 1 base, with 11 bases between them. Per the germline V gene, CDR1 is SGHDT and CDR2 is YYEEEE. As DNA, the CDR3 is TGTGCCAGCAGCGAAGGGTTTGGGAACACTGAAGCTTTCTTT. It specifies CASSEGFGNTEAFF.

Many counts were recorded for this clonotype. The rearrangement links TRBV7-2 to TRBJ1-5, with 8 bases aligning to TRBD1. The CDR3 has 16 residues. Germline CDR1 SGHTA, CDR2 FQGNSA. The junction had 13 bases not matched to a gene; V was cut back by 1 base and J by 11 bases. CDR3 protein: CASSLGPGTGPFSQHF. The CDR3 DNA follows: TGTGCCAGCAGCTTAGGGCCCGGGACAGGTCCGTTTTCCCAGCATTTT.

The V and J genes are TRBV4-2 and TRBJ1-4; TRBD1 matches at 8 bases. With 3 bases clipped from V and 6 bases from J, the junction kept 9 bases outside the gene matches. The CDR3 loop spans 16 amino acids. Per germline, CDR1 LGHNA and CDR2 YNFKEQ. The CDR3 DNA reads TGTGCCAGCAGCCATTTCAGTCAACAGGGGGATGAAAAACTGTTTTTT. As protein: CASSHFSQQGDEKLFF.

This clonotype was seen at least ten times. The chain recombines TRBV2 with TRBJ1-2, with D perhaps matching TRBD1 (5 bases). The length of the CDR3 is 14 residues. The V and J ends lost 1 base and 5 bases respectively, with 11 bases between them. Per germline, CDR1 SNHLY and CDR2 FYNNEI. CDR3 nucleotides: TGTGCCAGCAGTGAAGGGGGCGCAGAGTATGGCTACACCTTC. Amino acids: CASSEGGAEYGYTF.

The table lists this clonotype with many counts. V and J are TRBV5-6 and TRBJ2-3; maybe TRBD2 (5 bases). CDR3 size: 20 residues. V was cut by 0 bases and J by 0 bases, with 23 bases left in between. Germline CDR1 and CDR2: SGHDT and YYEEEE. The CDR3 spells CASSLALRTGDFDSTDTQYF. In nucleotides, the CDR3 is TGTGCCAGCAGCTTGGCCTTGAGGACCGGGGATTTTGATAGCACAGATACGCAGTATTTT.

The chain combines TRBV12-3 or TRBV12-4 with TRBJ1-2; D is ambiguous. The CDR3 contains 13 residues. V lost 1 base and J 8 bases, leaving 11 bases between the germline ends. The CDR3 sequence is CASSLVGVGGYTF. CDR3 nucleotides: TGTGCCAGCAGTTTAGTTGGGGTCGGAGGCTACACCTTC.

The chain employs TRBV7-8 and TRBJ2-6; D is undetermined. The CDR3 has 13 residues. From germline, CDR1 is SGHVS and CDR2 FQNEAQ. V shed 3 bases and J shed 4 bases, with 4 bases lying between them. The CDR3 nucleotides read TGTGCCAGCAGCTTTACCGGGGCCAACGTCCTGACTTTC. Amino acids: CASSFTGANVLTF.

There are many counts of this clonotype. CDR3 DNA sequence: TGTGCCAGCAGTGAAGCGCTTCTCGGACTGAGCTATGGCTACACCTTC. Its translation: CASSEALLGLSYGYTF. The rearrangement joins TRBV6-1 to TRBJ1-2; D unclear. The CDR3 is 16 amino acids. CDR1 MNHNS and CDR2 SASEGT come from the germline V gene. Trimming removed 0 bases at V and 4 bases at J, with 15 bases between.

In its sample, this clonotype was seen many times. The CDR3 bases are TGTGCCAGCTCACAGAGCCACGCGAACACCGGGGAGCTGTTTTTT. It codes for CASSQSHANTGELFF. The chain employs TRBV18 and TRBJ2-2, with no clear D. V lost 4 bases and J lost 0, with 9 bases in between. Germline V lookup: CDR1 KGHSH, CDR2 LQKENI. The CDR3 loop spans 15 amino acids.

This clonotype was detected many times. The J gene is TRBJ2-3, the V gene TRBV7-9, with 9 positions matching TRBD2. Germline values: CDR1 SEHNR, CDR2 FQNEAQ (reference sequence). After removal of 5 bases from V and 0 bases from J, the junction contained 6 bases not matched to a gene. CDR3 length: 16 amino acids. The CDR3 loop is CASSVLAGASTDTQYF. In DNA form, the CDR3 reads TGTGCCAGCAGCGTATTAGCGGGGGCGAGCACAGATACGCAGTATTTT.

This clonotype appeared once. The V gene is TRBV4-2, the J gene TRBJ2-5; D remains ambiguous. This CDR3 is built from 13 residues. V was cut by 1 base and J by 3 bases, with 6 bases left in between. CDR1 is LGHNA, CDR2 YNFKEQ, per germline. The CDR3: CASSQAREETQYF. CDR3 DNA sequence: TGTGCCAGCAGCCAAGCTAGAGAAGAGACCCAGTACTTC.